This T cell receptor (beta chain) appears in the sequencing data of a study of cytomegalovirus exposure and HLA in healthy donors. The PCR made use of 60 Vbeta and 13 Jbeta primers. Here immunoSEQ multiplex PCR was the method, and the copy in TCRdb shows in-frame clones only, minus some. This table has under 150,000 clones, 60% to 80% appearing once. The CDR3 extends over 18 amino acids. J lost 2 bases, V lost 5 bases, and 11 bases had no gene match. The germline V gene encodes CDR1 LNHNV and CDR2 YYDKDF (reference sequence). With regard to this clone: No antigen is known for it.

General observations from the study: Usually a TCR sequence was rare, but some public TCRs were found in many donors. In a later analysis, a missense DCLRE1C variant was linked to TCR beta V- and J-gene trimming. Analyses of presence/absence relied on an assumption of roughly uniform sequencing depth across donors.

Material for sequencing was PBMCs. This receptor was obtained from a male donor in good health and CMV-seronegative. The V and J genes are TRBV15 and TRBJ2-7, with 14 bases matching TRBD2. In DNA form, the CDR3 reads TGTGCCACCAGCGCCTGGACTAGCGGGGGGACCAATCCCTACGAGCAGTACTTC. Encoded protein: CATSAWTSGGTNPYEQYF.